The clone carrying this T cell receptor (beta chain) was seen a single time. Its specificity is not known. The sample belongs to a study of T cell responses to AZD1222 COVID-19 vaccine. Whole-study context: Whether given at about 4 or about 12 weeks, second doses were pooled. Overall study findings and caveats: Distributed over spike, vaccine-associated CD4 TCRs predominated at 160-218 and 743-854. Baseline serology detected seropositivity in only five or six AZD1222 recipients. Clonal diversity was possibly underestimated; the donors were predominantly white British and more often female.

Measured with immunoSEQ multiplex PCR; TCRdb has only the in-frame clones, and not every one. The sample lists about 160,000 clones; roughly nine tenths were seen once. The CDR3 contains 17 residues. V lost 2 bases, J lost 4 bases, and 19 bases lay in between. Germline values: CDR1 SGHVS, CDR2 FQNEAQ. The receptor was derived from an adult in good health. The sample here was peripheral blood, taken on day 0 of AZD1222 vaccination. The chain combines TRBV7-8 with TRBJ2-3, with D possibly being TRBD1 (5 bases). The CDR3 DNA sequence: TGTGCCAGCAGCTTAAAAGGGGTCGGGCGGAGCTCAGATACGCAGTATTTT. This codes for CASSLKGVGRSSDTQYF.